What follows describes a single TCR beta chain. Its antigen remains unidentified. The junction differs from germline at one of its ends, possibly a read error. Profiling relied on immunoSEQ multiplex PCR, and the TCRdb table lists in-frame clones only, not all of them. The sample holds some 64,000 clones; 92% are singletons and the top ten take about 0.59%. These data belong to a study of OX40 agonist ivuxolimab in advanced cancers. Study in general: Partial responses were achieved by three patients, one with hepatocellular carcinoma and two with cutaneous melanoma.

Notes on the study in general: Relative to CD4+, CD8+ T cells held more expanded clones on average.

Sample: CD4+ or CD8+ T cells sorted from blood, taken in a trial of the OX40 agonist ivuxolimab. The TCR was taken from an adult with an advanced solid tumor such as melanoma, head and neck, liver or kidney cancer.

CDR3 loop: CASSPRLSGGSGANVLTF. DNA of the CDR3: TGTGCCAGCTCTCCGCGGCTCAGCGGGGGTTCTGGTGCCAACGTCCTGACTTTC. The chain employs TRBV18 and TRBJ2-6; 8 bases agree with TRBD2. CDR1 KGHSH and CDR2 LQKENI come from the germline V gene. There are 18 residues in the CDR3.